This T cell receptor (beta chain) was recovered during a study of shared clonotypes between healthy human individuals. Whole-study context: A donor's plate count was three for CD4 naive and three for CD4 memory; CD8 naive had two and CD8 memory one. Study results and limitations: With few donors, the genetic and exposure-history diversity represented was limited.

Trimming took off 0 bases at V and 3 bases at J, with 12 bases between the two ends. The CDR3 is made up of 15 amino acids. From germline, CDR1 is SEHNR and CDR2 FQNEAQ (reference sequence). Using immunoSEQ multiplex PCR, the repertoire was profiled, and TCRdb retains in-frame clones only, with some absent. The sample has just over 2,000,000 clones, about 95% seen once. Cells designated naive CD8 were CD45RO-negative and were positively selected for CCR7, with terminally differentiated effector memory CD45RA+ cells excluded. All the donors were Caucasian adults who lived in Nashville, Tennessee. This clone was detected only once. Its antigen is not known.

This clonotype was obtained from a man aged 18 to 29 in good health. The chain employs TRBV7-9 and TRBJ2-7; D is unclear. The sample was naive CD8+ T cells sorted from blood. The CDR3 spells CASSLAHGYNYEQYF. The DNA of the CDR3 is TGTGCCAGCAGCTTAGCGCACGGGTACAACTACGAGCAGTACTTC.